A selection of T cell receptor beta chains follows, all from one sample in a study of T cell repertoires in cytomegalovirus infection. TCRdb re-analysed the reads in MiXCR, keeping a single row per CDR3 protein. The sample contains approximately 1,000,000 distinct CDR3 sequences, roughly a third of which appear only once. Antigen specificity for these receptors is unknown. Source: cultured CD8+ T cells from PBMCs, taken from culture after CMV antigen stimulation. The receptors come from a human donor in good health (CMV status not recorded). Some clones in this sample may be carry-over from other donors' samples. CDR3s include the opening cysteine and the closing phenylalanine or tryptophan. The order of the fields is clone size, V gene, J gene, D gene, CDR3 DNA, CDR3 protein. D genes are given only for firm matches. Some rows have no size entry. The others give once, few or many, or a class for an expanded clone.

size: few
V: TRBV19
J: TRBJ2-2
D: TRBD2
DNA: TGTGCCAGTCAGATCGGACTAGCGTCCGGGGAGCTGTTTTTT
CDR3: CASQIGLASGELFF

size: NA
V: TRBV11-2
J: TRBJ2-1
D: NA
DNA: TGTGCCAGCAGCTTAGGGAGGCGGGGCAGGTCGACCAATGAGCAGTTCTTC
CDR3: CASSLGRRGRSTNEQFF

size: once
V: TRBV11-2
J: TRBJ2-7
D: NA
DNA: TGTGCCAGCGGCAAAGTTAAGCTGAACGAGCAGTACTTC
CDR3: CASGKVKLNEQYF

size: few
V: TRBV6-1
J: TRBJ1-5
D: NA
DNA: TGTGCCAGCAGTTGGGGGTACACTCAGCCCCAGCATTTT
CDR3: CASSWGYTQPQHF

size: NA
V: TRBV6-5
J: TRBJ2-1
D: NA
DNA: TGTGCCAGCGGGCTCGGAGGGCTTGACAATGAGCAGTTCTTC
CDR3: CASGLGGLDNEQFF

size: few
V: TRBV19
J: TRBJ2-3
D: NA
DNA: TGTGCCAGTAGCGCCATAGTTTCCATCACAGATACGCAGTATTTT
CDR3: CASSAIVSITDTQYF

size: NA
V: TRBV20-1
J: TRBJ1-2
D: NA
DNA: TGCAGTGCTAGAGATTCTCTGGGACCTAACTATGGCTACACCTTC
CDR3: CSARDSLGPNYGYTF

size: NA
V: TRBV2
J: TRBJ1-1
D: TRBD1
DNA: TGTGCCATCCCGACAGGGCCGAACACTGAAGCTTTCTTT
CDR3: CAIPTGPNTEAFF

size: many
V: TRBV3-1
J: TRBJ1-1
D: NA
DNA: TGTGCCAGCAGCCAGGCCGCCGGGGGGGGAAGGACTGAAGCTTTCTTT
CDR3: CASSQAAGGGRTEAFF

size: NA
V: TRBV6-1
J: TRBJ2-1
D: TRBD2
DNA: TGTGCCAGCAGTCAAGTGGGTAGCGGGGCCCGGGGCAATGAGCAGTTCTTC
CDR3: CASSQVGSGARGNEQFF

size: once
V: TRBV24-1
J: TRBJ2-3
D: TRBD2
DNA: TGTGCCACCAGTGAATCCGGGACTAGCGGGGACAGAGATACGCAGTATTTT
CDR3: CATSESGTSGDRDTQYF

size: few
V: TRBV7-8
J: TRBJ1-1
D: NA
DNA: TGTGCCAGCAGCTCCTGGGGAGAGCCAGCTTTCTTT
CDR3: CASSSWGEPAFF

size: NA
V: TRBV29-1
J: TRBJ2-5
D: NA
DNA: TGCAGCGTCGCCTACCCCTTGGGGCAGGGCAGGGAGACCCAGTACTTC
CDR3: CSVAYPLGQGRETQYF

size: NA
V: TRBV14
J: TRBJ1-2
D: NA
DNA: TGTGCCAGCAGCCAGCTGCCTTTAGGGGCCGTCTTC
CDR3: CASSQLPLGAVF

size: NA
V: TRBV6-4
J: TRBJ2-1
D: TRBD2
DNA: TGTGCCAGCAGTGACGGCGCGGTAGCGGGGGGCCTGACCTACAATGAGCAGTTCTTC
CDR3: CASSDGAVAGGLTYNEQFF

size: many
V: TRBV24-1
J: TRBJ2-3
D: NA
DNA: TGTGCCACCAGTGATGTAGGGGTGGGAGCAGATACGCAGTATTTT
CDR3: CATSDVGVGADTQYF

size: NA
V: TRBV27
J: TRBJ2-3
D: NA
DNA: TGTGCCAGCAGTTTAGGGTCGGAAGCTAGCACAGATACGCAGTATTTT
CDR3: CASSLGSEASTDTQYF

size: NA
V: TRBV5-1
J: TRBJ2-3
D: TRBD2
DNA: TGCGCCAGCAGCTCACCCTACTTCCCAGCGGGGGGATACACAGATACGCAGTATTTT
CDR3: CASSSPYFPAGGYTDTQYF

size: NA
V: TRBV7-9
J: TRBJ2-1
D: NA
DNA: TGTGCCAGCAGCCGCCAGAATGAGCAGTTCTTC
CDR3: CASSRQNEQFF

size: many
V: TRBV12-3/TRBV12-4
J: TRBJ2-2
D: NA
DNA: TGTGCCAGCAGCCCCACCACTAGTTCTAGCGAAGATAACACCGGGGAGCTGTTTTTT
CDR3: CASSPTTSSSEDNTGELFF

size: few
V: TRBV9
J: TRBJ2-1
D: NA
DNA: TGTGCCAGCAGCGTAGAGGGCAGGCCCTCCAATGAGCAGTTCTTC
CDR3: CASSVEGRPSNEQFF

size: few
V: TRBV27
J: TRBJ2-3
D: TRBD2
DNA: TGTGCCAGCAGTTTGGGTAGCGGGGGGGCGGCAGATACGCAGTATTTT
CDR3: CASSLGSGGAADTQYF

size: few
V: TRBV7-9
J: TRBJ2-3
D: NA
DNA: TGTGCCAGCAGCTATGACCGTTCAAGCACAGGGACGCAGTATTTT
CDR3: CASSYDRSSTGTQYF

size: NA
V: TRBV18
J: TRBJ1-5
D: NA
DNA: TGTGCCAGCTCACCGGACGGTACAAATCAGCCCCAGCATTTT
CDR3: CASSPDGTNQPQHF

size: many
V: TRBV4-1
J: TRBJ2-3
D: NA
DNA: TGCGCCAGCAGCCAAGATGAAATAGCCGGGGCCACAGATACGCAGTATTTT
CDR3: CASSQDEIAGATDTQYF

size: NA
V: TRBV12-3/TRBV12-4
J: TRBJ2-5
D: NA
DNA: TGTGCCAGCAGGTGGGGGGTGGGAGTCCAAGAGACCCAGTACTTC
CDR3: CASRWGVGVQETQYF

size: few
V: TRBV6-5
J: TRBJ1-2
D: TRBD1
DNA: TGTGCCAGCACCCGCAGGGGGAACTATGGCTACACCTTC
CDR3: CASTRRGNYGYTF

size: NA
V: TRBV12-3/TRBV12-4
J: TRBJ2-7
D: TRBD2
DNA: TGTGCCAGCAGTTTAGATTGGGGGGGGGAAACCTACGAGCAGTACTTC
CDR3: CASSLDWGGETYEQYF